This T cell receptor beta chain comes out of a study of T cells after yellow fever vaccination. As for the study in general: It was SMART-Seq v4 Ultra Low Input that prepared the fractions with low cell numbers. Overall study findings and caveats: Detected again after the booster were most primary-vaccination clones, at 96% CD4 and more than 70% CD8.

The ends were cut back, 2 bases at V and 7 bases at J, with 16 bases in the middle. The germline V gene has CDR1 SGHDT and CDR2 YYEEEE. The CDR3 contains 14 residues. By 5'RACE template switching, TCR cDNA was produced, with a universal primer site and UMIs added in the process. One entry per CDR3 protein results from TCRdb running MiXCR on the 5' RACE reads. The top ten clones hold roughly 17% of a sample with about 500,000 distinct CDR3 sequences, around a sixth of them seen once. Regarding this clonotype: Its antigen is currently unknown.

J is TRBJ2-7 and V is TRBV5-6; tentatively, D is TRBD1 (7 bases). The sequenced sample was PBMCs, obtained 5 days after the first yellow fever vaccination. This TCR came from a young man who received the YFV17D yellow fever vaccine. In nucleotides, the CDR3 is TGTGCCAGCAGCTTAGGGGGGACAGTTACAGAGCAGTACTTC. It yields the protein CASSLGGTVTEQYF.